This T cell receptor (beta chain) was retrieved from a study of blood T cell repertoires in COVID-19. Overall study context: From T cells, B-cell-depleted T cells, or PBMCs came the material, which was cDNA or gDNA.

In the original workflow: Amplifying reference gene primers gave estimates of nucleated cell counts. Data came from immunoSEQ multiplex PCR; TCRdb stores just in-frame clones and leaves some out. The D gene and trimming were derived from the DNA, and the V and J assignments and clone size from that table. The table lists a few hundred thousand clones, about nine tenths of them singletons. Germline V lookup: CDR1 SGDLS, CDR2 YYNGEE. Trimming took off 3 bases at V and 0 bases at J, with 10 bases between the two ends. The length of the CDR3 is 16 residues. Enrolled during active infection, Seattle patients were then followed longitudinally.

The sequenced sample consisted of peripheral blood. The chain combines TRBV9 with TRBJ2-6, with TRBD2 as a possible D gene (5 bases). The receptor comes from a woman aged 25-40 years with COVID-19, enrolled during active disease. CDR3 loop: CASSARDHSGANVLTF. The CDR3, as DNA: TGTGCCAGCAGCGCACGGGATCACTCTGGGGCCAACGTCCTGACTTTC. Based on the CDR3 plus reference TRBV9 and TRBJ2-6, the full variable domain is DSGVTQTPKHLITATGQRVTLRCSPRSGDLSVYWYQQSLDQGLQFLIQYYNGEERAKGNILERFSAQQFPDLHSELNLSSLELGDSALYFCASSARDHSGANVLTFGAGSRLTVL.